A single sample is the source of the 3 T cell receptor beta chains below, sequenced in a study of blood T cell repertoires in COVID-19. Sequencing used immunoSEQ multiplex PCR; TCRdb keeps in-frame clones, though not all of them. Of more than 350,000 clones detected, about 90% appear once; the ten largest clones hold roughly a tenth. Sequencing was performed on peripheral blood. These receptors were obtained from a woman in her thirties with COVID-19, enrolled during active disease.

This clone was observed a single time. The V and J genes are TRBV2 and TRBJ2-1, with a possible D match to TRBD1 (5 bases). V was cut by 8 bases and J by 2 bases, with 7 bases left in between. CDR1 SNHLY and CDR2 FYNNEI come from the germline V gene. The CDR3 is 12 amino acids. The CDR3 region is CASGQAYNEQFF. The CDR3 DNA reads as TGTGCCAGCGGACAAGCCTACAATGAGCAGTTCTTC.

The chain has TRBV7-9 and TRBJ1-3; 11 nucleotides agree with TRBD1. The CDR3 extends over 18 amino acids. The germline V gene has CDR1 SEHNR and CDR2 FQNEAQ (reference sequence). V lost 0 bases, J lost 0 bases, and 4 bases stayed unmatched. The CDR3 reads CASSLAGTGGSSGNTIYF. CDR3 DNA sequence: TGTGCCAGCAGCTTAGCAGGGACAGGGGGTTCCTCTGGAAACACCATATATTTT.

V and J are TRBV30 and TRBJ1-5, with no clear D. Germline CDR1 reads GTSNPN; CDR2 reads SVGIG (reference sequence). This CDR3 is built from 14 residues. V lost 2 bases and J 4 bases, leaving 12 bases between the germline ends. The CDR3 loop is CAWSRSQSNQPQHF. CDR3 DNA sequence: TGTGCCTGGAGTAGGAGTCAGAGTAATCAGCCCCAGCATTTT.